This TCR beta chain appears in the sequencing data of a study of siplizumab effects on memory and regulatory T cells. Regarding the study as a whole: Sequences below about 10^-5 frequency were poorly captured, and few alloreactive clones mapped to unstimulated subsets. A major contribution to the alloresponse seemed to be made by naive T cells, which seemed more diverse than memory cells.

CDR3 length equals 14 residues. Germline V gene lookup returns CDR1 SGHRS and CDR2 YFSETQ. V gave up 5 bases and J gave up 5 bases, with 16 bases separating them. About this clone itself: Its specificity is unknown.

Some clones are missing from TCRdb's copy, which holds only in-frame ones; the method was immunoSEQ multiplex PCR. The repertoire holds 90,000 to 140,000 clones, with 85% to 95% as singletons. The sequencing sample was made of CD4+ T cells sorted from blood. V usage is TRBV5-1 and J usage is TRBJ1-2, with D uncertain. The source is a human donor in good health. The CDR3 loop is CASRSVAVTYGYTF. CDR3 sequence (DNA): TGCGCCAGCAGGAGTGTCGCGGTAACGTATGGCTACACCTTC.